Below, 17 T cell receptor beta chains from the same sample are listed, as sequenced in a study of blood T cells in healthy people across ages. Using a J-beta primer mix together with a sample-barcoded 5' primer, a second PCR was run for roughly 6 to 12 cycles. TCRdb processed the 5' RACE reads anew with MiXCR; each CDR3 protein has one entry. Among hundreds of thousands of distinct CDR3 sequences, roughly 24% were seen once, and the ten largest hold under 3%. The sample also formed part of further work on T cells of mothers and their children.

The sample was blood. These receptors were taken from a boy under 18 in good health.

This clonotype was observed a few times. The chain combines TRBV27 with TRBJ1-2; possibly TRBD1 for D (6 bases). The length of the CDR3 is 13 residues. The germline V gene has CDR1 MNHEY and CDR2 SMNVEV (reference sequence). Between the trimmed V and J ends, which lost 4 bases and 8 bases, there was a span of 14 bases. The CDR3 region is CASSSRGSWGYTF. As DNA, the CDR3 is TGTGCCAGCAGTTCGAGGGGGAGTTGGGGCTACACCTTC.

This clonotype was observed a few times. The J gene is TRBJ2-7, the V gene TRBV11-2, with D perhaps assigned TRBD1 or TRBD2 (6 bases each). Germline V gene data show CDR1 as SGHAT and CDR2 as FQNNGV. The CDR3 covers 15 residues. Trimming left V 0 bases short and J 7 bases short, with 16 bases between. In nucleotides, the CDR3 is TGTGCCAGCAGCTTAGAGCGGGACAAACGATTAGAGCAGTACTTC. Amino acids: CASSLERDKRLEQYF.

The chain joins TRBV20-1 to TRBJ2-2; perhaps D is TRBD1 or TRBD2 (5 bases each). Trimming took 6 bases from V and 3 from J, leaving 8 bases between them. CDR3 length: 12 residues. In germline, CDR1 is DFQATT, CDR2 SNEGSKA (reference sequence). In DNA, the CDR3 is TGCAGTGCCCGAGGGGACACCGGGGAGCTGTTTTTT. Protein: CSARGDTGELFF.

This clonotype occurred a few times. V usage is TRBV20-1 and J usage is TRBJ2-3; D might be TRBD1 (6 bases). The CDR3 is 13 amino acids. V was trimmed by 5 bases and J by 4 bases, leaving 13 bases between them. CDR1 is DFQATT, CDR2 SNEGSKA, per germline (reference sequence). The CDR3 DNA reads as TGCAGTGCTGGGGGACAATCCGCAGATACGCAGTATTTT. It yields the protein CSAGGQSADTQYF.

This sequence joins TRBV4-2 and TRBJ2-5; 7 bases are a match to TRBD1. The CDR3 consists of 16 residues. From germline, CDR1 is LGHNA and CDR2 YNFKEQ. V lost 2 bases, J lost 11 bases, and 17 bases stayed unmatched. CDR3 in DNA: TGTGCCAGCAGCCAATCGTTAGGACAGGTCCCAGGAGAGCAGTACTTC. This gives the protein CASSQSLGQVPGEQYF.

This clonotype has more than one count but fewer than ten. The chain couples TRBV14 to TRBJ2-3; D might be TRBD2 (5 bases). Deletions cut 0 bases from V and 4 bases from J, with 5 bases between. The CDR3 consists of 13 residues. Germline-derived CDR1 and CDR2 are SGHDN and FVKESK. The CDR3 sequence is CASSQELADTQYF. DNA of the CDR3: TGTGCCAGCAGCCAAGAACTAGCAGATACGCAGTATTTT. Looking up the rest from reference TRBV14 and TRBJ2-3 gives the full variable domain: EAGVTQFPSHSVIEKGQTVTLRCDPISGHDNLYWYRRVMGKEIKFLLHFVKESKQDESGMPNNRFLAERTGGTYSTLKVQPAELEDSGVYFCASSQELADTQYFGPGTRLTVL.

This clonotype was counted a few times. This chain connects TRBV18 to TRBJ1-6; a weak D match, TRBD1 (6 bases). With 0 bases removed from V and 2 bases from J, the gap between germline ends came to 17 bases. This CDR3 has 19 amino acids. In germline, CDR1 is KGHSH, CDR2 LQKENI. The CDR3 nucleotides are TGTGCCAGCTCACCACCCCCTGGGACAAAGAACGCCTATAATTCACCCCTCCACTTT. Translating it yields CASSPPPGTKNAYNSPLHF.

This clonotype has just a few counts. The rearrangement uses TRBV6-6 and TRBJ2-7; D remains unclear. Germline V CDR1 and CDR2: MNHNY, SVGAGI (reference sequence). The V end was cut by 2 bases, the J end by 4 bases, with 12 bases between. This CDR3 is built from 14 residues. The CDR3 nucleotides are TGTGCCAGCAGTTACGCCCCGGCCCCATACGAGCAGTACTTC. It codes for CASSYAPAPYEQYF.

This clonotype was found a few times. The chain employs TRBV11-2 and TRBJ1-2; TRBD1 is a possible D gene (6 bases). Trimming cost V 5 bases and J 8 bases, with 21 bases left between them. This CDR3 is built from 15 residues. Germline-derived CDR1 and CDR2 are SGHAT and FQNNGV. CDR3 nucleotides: TGTGCCAGCAGCCGGACCTTGGGGGCCGGTGCGGGCTACACCTTC. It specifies CASSRTLGAGAGYTF.

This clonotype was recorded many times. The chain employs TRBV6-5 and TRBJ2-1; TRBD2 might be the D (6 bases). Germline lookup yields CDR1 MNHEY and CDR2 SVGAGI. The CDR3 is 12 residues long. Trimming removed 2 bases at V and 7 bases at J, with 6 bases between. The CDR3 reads CASSYGGNEQFF. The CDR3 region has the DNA TGTGCCAGCAGTTACGGGGGGAATGAGCAGTTCTTC.

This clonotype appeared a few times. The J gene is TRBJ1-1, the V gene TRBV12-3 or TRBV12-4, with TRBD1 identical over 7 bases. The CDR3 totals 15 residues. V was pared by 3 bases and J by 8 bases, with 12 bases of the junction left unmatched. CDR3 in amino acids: CASSFFVTGRSEAFF. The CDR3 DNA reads TGTGCCAGCAGTTTCTTCGTGACAGGGAGGTCGGAAGCTTTCTTT.

The CDR3 DNA is TGTGCCAGCAGCTCGTTCCGGGGGCTAGCCAAAAACATTCAGTACTTC. Translated: CASSSFRGLAKNIQYF. V is TRBV5-5 and J is TRBJ2-4; D assignment may be TRBD1 or TRBD2 (6 bases each). Germline V gene sequence: CDR1 SGHKS, CDR2 YYEKEE (reference sequence). The CDR3 spans 16 residues. The V and J ends lost 3 bases and 0 bases respectively, with 13 bases between them.

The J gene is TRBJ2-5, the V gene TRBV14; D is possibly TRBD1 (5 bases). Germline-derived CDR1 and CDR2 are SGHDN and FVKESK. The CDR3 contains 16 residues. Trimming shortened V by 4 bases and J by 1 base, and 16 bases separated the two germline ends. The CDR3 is CASSPLRSTAQETQYF. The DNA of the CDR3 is TGTGCCAGCAGCCCTCTCCGATCGACAGCCCAAGAGACCCAGTACTTC.

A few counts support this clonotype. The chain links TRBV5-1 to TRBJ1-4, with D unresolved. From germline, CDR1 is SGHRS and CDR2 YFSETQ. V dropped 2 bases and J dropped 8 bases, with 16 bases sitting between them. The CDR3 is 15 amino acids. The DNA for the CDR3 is TGCGCCAGCAGCTTCGGTTCGCCGTTTGGGGAAAAACTGTTTTTT. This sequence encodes CASSFGSPFGEKLFF.

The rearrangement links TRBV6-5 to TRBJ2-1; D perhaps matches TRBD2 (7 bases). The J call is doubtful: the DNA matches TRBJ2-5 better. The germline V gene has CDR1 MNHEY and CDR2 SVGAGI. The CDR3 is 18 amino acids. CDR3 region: CASSYPAPRGGGGETQYF. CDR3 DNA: TGTGCCAGCAGTTACCCCGCGCCCAGGGGAGGGGGAGGGGAGACCCAGTACTTC.

The CDR3 spells CASLGGKGETQYF. The CDR3 region has the DNA TGTGCCTCCCTAGGGGGCAAGGGAGAGACCCAGTACTTC. The V call is TRBV30, the J call TRBJ2-5, with TRBD1 matching 7 bases. Trimming removed 7 bases from V and 4 bases from J; junction bases left unmatched: 9. The germline V gene has CDR1 GTSNPN and CDR2 SVGIG (reference sequence). The CDR3 loop spans 13 amino acids.

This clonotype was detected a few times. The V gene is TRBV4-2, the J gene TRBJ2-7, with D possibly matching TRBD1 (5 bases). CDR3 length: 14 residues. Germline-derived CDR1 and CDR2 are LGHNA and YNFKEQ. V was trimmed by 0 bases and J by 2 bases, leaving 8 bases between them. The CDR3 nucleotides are TGTGCCAGCAGCCAAGAAGAGACAGCCTACGAGCAGTACTTC. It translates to CASSQEETAYEQYF.